The 10 T cell receptor beta chains given below trace back to one sample, sequenced in a study of read filtering for tumor transcriptome and immune sequencing. Molecular barcoded adaptors covering alpha/delta and beta/gamma chains were used on roughly 400 ng RNA. MiXCR, run by TCRdb on the reads, gives a single entry per CDR3 protein. The repertoire holds about 41,000 distinct CDR3 sequences, with about an eighth as singletons. The source material was a population of CD138-negative cells sorted from bone marrow. Receptors originate from a donor over 35 with multiple myeloma.

This clonotype came up many times. The chain combines TRBV7-3 with TRBJ2-2; 12 bases are shared with TRBD2. CDR1 is SGHTA, CDR2 FQGTGA, per germline. The trim removed 6 bases at V and 2 bases at J, leaving 10 bases unmatched. CDR3 length equals 18 residues. CDR3 nucleotide sequence: TGTGCCAGCAGTATCACTGGACTAGCGGGACCAAACACCGGGGAGCTGTTTTTT. Translation gives CASSITGLAGPNTGELFF.

By share, this clonotype counts as medium-sized. This sequence joins TRBV7-2 and TRBJ2-1; D not certain. Germline values: CDR1 SGHTA, CDR2 FQGNSA. Trimming took off 2 bases at V and 8 bases at J, with 16 bases between the two ends. The CDR3 totals 15 residues. The CDR3 spells CASSLSSLGGYEQFF. The CDR3 region has the DNA TGTGCCAGCAGCTTATCGTCTTTAGGCGGCTATGAGCAGTTCTTC.

As to this clonotype: The conserved phenylalanine or tryptophan normally closing the CDR3 is absent here, so this likely arose from a read error. The DNA is omitted, as the CDR3 cannot be located on it reliably, and the CDR3 follows TCRdb's listing. The chain combines TRBV20-1 with TRBJ2-1; no check of the table's D call, TRBD1, against the DNA was made. Per germline, CDR1 DFQATT and CDR2 SNEGSKA (reference sequence). Both ends counted, the CDR3 spans 15 residues. CDR3 residues: CSATVRDRGYNEQIY.

The sample holds one count of this clonotype. This is likely an artifact of a read error, given a far larger clone one base away. The chain is built from TRBV11-2 and TRBJ1-1; D is unclear. Looked up from germline, CDR1 is SGHAT and CDR2 is FQNNGV. This CDR3 is built from 16 residues. The CDR3 region has the DNA TGCGCCAGCAGCCAAGATGACACGGCCCTGAACACTGAAGTTTTCTTT. It encodes CASSQDDTALNTEVFF.

This clonotype was counted ten times or more. The rearrangement links TRBV20-1 to TRBJ1-1, with 8 bases that match TRBD1. The junction had 14 bases not matched to a gene; V was cut back by 6 bases and J by 5 bases. The germline gives CDR1 DFQATT, CDR2 SNEGSKA (reference sequence). The CDR3 covers 15 residues. The CDR3: CSAQDRVGDETEAFF. The CDR3 DNA follows: TGCAGTGCCCAGGACAGGGTGGGGGATGAGACTGAAGCTTTCTTT.

This clonotype has ten or more counts. The V and J genes are TRBV19 and TRBJ2-1, with 10 bases matching TRBD2. The CDR3 covers 16 residues. Per the germline V gene, CDR1 is LNHDA and CDR2 is SQIVND (reference sequence). V shed 3 bases and J 1 base; nucleotides not matched to a gene: 3. The CDR3: CASSMGAGGSYNEQFF. The CDR3 nucleotides read TGTGCCAGTAGTATGGGAGCGGGAGGGTCCTACAATGAGCAGTTCTTC.

This clonotype was seen repeatedly, ten times or more. This sequence joins TRBV2 and TRBJ1-2; D is possibly TRBD1 (5 bases). The germline CDR1 and CDR2 sequences are SNHLY and FYNNEI. The ends were cut back, 10 bases at V and 0 bases at J, with 9 bases in the middle. This CDR3 has 12 residues. The CDR3, as DNA: TGTGCCATGGGGGGAGCTAACTATGGCTACACCTTC. This sequence encodes CAMGGANYGYTF.

This clonotype was seen a few times. The V gene is TRBV25-1, the J gene TRBJ2-5, with 7 bases fitting TRBD2. The CDR3 runs 15 residues. V lost 2 bases and J lost 4; bases outside the gene matches: 7. CDR1 and CDR2 from the germline V gene are MGHDK and SYGVNS. The CDR3 DNA reads as TGTGCCAGCAGTGAACTGGGAGGGATGGGAGAGACCCAGTACTTC. Residues: CASSELGGMGETQYF.

In regard to this clonotype: Compared with germline, one end of the junction differs, possibly owing to a read error. CDR3 protein: CAGSEVNREDSNQPQHF. The CDR3 DNA is TGTGCCGGCAGTGAGGTCAACAGGGAAGATAGCAATCAGCCCCAGCATTTT. The gene calls are TRBV25-1 and TRBJ1-5; D possibly corresponds to TRBD1 (6 bases). The CDR3 is 17 amino acids. CDR1 is MGHDK, CDR2 SYGVNS, per germline.

This clonotype came up many times. This chain connects TRBV2 to TRBJ2-7; D possibly corresponds to TRBD1 (5 bases). With 6 bases removed from V and 5 bases from J, the gap between germline ends came to 11 bases. The CDR3 runs 12 residues. Germline CDR1 is SNHLY and CDR2 is FYNNEI. CDR3 protein: CASREPGNEQYF. CDR3 DNA: TGTGCCAGCAGGGAGCCAGGGAACGAGCAGTACTTC. Filled out from reference TRBV2 and TRBJ2-7, the complete variable domain reads EPEVTQTPSHQVTQMGQEVILRCVPISNHLYFYWYRQILGQKVEFLVSFYNNEISEKSEIFDDQFSVERPDGSNFTLKIRSTKLEDSAMYFCASREPGNEQYFGPGTRLTVT.